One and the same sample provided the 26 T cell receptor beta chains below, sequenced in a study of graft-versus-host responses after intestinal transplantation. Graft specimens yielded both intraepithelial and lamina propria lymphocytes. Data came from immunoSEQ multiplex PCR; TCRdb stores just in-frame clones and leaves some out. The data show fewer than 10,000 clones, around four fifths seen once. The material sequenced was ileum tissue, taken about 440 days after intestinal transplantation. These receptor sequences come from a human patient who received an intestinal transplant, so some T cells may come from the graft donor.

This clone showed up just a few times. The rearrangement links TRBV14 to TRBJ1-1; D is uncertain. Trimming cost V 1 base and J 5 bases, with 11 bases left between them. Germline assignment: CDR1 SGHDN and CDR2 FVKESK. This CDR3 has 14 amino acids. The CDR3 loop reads CASSQVRGRTEAFF. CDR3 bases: TGTGCCAGCAGCCAAGTACGAGGGCGAACTGAAGCTTTCTTT.

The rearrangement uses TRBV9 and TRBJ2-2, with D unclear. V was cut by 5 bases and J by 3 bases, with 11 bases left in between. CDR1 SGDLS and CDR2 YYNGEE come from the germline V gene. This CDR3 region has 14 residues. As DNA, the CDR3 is TGTGCCAGCAGTCTAGGACCCTACACCGGGGAGCTGTTTTTT. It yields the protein CASSLGPYTGELFF.

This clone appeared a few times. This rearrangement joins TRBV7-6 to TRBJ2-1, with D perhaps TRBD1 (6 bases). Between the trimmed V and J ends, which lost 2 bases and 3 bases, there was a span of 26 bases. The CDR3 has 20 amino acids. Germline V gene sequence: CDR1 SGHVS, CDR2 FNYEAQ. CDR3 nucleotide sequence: TGTGCCAGCAGCTTAAGTGGGGGCCAGGACCTCACAAACCTCTACAATGAGCAGTTCTTC. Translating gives CASSLSGGQDLTNLYNEQFF.

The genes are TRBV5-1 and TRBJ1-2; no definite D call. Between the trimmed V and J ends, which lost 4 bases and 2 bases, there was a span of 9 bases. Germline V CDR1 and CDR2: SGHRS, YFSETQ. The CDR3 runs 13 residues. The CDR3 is CASSRDPNYGYTF. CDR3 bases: TGCGCCAGCAGCAGGGATCCCAACTATGGCTACACCTTC.

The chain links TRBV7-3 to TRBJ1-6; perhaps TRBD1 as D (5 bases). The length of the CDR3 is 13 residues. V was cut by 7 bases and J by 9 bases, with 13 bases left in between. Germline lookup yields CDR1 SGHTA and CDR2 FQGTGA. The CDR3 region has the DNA TGTGCCAGCACCGCAGGGTACGGTTCACCCCTCCACTTT. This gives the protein CASTAGYGSPLHF.

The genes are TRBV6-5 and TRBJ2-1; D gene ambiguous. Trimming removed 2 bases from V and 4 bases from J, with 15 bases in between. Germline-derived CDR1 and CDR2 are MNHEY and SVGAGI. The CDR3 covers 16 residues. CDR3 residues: CASSYTGGIIYNEQFF. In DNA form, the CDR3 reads TGTGCCAGCAGTTACACCGGCGGAATAATTTACAATGAGCAGTTCTTC.

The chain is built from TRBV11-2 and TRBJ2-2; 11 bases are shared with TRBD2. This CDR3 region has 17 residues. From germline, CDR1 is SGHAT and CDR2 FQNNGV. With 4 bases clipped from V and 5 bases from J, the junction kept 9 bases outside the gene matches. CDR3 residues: CASSSERLAGRTGELFF. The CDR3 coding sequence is TGTGCCAGCAGCTCCGAAAGACTAGCGGGGCGGACCGGGGAGCTGTTTTTT.

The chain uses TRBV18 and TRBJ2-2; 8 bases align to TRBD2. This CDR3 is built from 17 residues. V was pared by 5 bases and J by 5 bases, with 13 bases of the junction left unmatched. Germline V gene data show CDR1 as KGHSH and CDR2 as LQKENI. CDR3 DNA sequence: TGTGCCAGCTCAACATCAACCGGGACTAGAAGTACCGGGGAGCTGTTTTTT. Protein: CASSTSTGTRSTGELFF.

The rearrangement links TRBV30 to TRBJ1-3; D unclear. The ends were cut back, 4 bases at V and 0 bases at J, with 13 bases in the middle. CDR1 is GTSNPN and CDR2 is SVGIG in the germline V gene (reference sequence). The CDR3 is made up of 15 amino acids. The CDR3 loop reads CAWTQLAVSGNTIYF. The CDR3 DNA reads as TGTGCCTGGACCCAATTAGCTGTCTCTGGAAACACCATATATTTT.

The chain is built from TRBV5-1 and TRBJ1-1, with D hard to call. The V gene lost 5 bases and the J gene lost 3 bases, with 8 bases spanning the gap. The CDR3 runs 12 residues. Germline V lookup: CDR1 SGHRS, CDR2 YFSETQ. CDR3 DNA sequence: TGCGCCAGCAGGGGGTCTCACACTGAAGCTTTCTTT. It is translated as CASRGSHTEAFF.

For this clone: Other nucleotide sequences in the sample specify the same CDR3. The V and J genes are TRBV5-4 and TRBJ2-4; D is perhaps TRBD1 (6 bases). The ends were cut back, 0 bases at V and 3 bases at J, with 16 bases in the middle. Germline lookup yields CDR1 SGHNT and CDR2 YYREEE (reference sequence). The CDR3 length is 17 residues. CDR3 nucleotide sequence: TGTGCCAGCAGCTTGGGAGGGGGTCAGGGCGACAAAAACATTCAGTACTTC. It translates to CASSLGGGQGDKNIQYF.

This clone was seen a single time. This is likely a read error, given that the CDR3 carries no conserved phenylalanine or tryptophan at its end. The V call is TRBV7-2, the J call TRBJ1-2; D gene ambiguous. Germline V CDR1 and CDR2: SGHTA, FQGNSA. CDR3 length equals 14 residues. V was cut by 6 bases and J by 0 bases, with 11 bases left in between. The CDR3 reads CASSSTPANYGYTL. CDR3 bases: TGTGCCAGCAGTAGCACTCCAGCTAACTATGGCTACACCCTC.

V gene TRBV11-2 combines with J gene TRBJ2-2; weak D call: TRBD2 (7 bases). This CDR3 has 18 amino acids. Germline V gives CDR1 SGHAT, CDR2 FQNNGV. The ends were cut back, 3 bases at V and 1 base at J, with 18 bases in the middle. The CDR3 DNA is TGTGCCAGCAGCTTTCTTGCGGGGGCCCTCCTGAACACCGGGGAGCTGTTTTTT. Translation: CASSFLAGALLNTGELFF.

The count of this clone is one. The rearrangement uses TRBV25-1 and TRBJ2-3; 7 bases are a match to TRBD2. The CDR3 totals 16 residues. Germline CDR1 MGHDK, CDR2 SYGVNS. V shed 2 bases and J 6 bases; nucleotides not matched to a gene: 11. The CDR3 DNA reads TGTGCCAGCAGTGAAAAGATTAGCGGGTGGGGCGATACGCAGTATTTT. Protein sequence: CASSEKISGWGDTQYF.

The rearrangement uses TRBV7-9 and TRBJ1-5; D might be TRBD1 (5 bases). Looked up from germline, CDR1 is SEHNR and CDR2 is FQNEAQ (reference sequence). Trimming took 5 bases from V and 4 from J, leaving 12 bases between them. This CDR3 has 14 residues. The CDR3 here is CASSLVGQNQPQHF. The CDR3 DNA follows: TGTGCCAGCAGCCTCGTGGGGCAGAATCAGCCCCAGCATTTT.

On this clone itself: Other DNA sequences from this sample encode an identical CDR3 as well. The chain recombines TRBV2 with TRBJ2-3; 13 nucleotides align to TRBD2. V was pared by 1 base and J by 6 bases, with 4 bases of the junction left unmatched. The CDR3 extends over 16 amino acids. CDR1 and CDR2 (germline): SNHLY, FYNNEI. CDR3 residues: CASSEGGLAGYDTQYF. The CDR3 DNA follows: TGTGCCAGCAGTGAAGGGGGACTAGCGGGGTACGATACGCAGTATTTT.

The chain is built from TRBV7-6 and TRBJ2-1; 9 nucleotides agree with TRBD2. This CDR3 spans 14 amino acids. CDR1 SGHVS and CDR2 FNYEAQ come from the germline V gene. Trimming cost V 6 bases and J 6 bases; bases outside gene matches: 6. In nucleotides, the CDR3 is TGTGCCAGCAGGACCGGCGGGGGGGGCAATGAGCAGTTCTTC. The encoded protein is CASRTGGGGNEQFF.

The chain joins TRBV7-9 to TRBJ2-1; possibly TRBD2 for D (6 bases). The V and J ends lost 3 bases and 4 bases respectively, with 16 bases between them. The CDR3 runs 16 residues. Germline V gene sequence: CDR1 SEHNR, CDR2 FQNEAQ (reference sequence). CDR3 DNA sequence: TGTGCCAGCAGCTTGGAGGGTCGCGGAATATACAATGAGCAGTTCTTC. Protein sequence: CASSLEGRGIYNEQFF.

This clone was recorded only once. This chain's CDR3 is CASSYHLGGAELHF. CDR3 coding DNA: TGTGCCAGCAGTTACCACCTGGGGGGAGCAGAGCTCCACTTT. The rearrangement joins TRBV28 to TRBJ1-6; tentatively, D is TRBD1 (5 bases). The CDR3 covers 14 residues. Germline lookup yields CDR1 MDHEN and CDR2 SYDVKM. Trimming shortened V by 4 bases and J by 16 bases, and 20 bases separated the two germline ends.

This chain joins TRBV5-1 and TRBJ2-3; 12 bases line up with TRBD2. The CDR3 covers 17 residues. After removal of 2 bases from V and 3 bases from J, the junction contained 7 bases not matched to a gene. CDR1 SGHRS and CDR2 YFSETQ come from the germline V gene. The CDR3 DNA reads TGCGCCAGCAGCTTAGGACTAGCGGGGTTGGGAACAGATACGCAGTATTTT. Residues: CASSLGLAGLGTDTQYF.

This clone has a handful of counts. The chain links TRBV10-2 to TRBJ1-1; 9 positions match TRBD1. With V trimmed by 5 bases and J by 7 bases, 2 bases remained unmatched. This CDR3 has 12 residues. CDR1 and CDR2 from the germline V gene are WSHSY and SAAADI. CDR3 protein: CASSTGGVEAFF. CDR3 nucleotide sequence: TGCGCCAGCAGTACAGGGGGCGTTGAAGCTTTCTTT.

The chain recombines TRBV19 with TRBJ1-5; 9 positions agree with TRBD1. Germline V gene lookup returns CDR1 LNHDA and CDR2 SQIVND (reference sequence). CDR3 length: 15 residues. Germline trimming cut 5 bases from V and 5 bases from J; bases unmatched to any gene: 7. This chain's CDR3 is CASSEGQGRHQPQHF. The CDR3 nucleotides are TGTGCCAGTAGTGAGGGACAGGGAAGGCATCAGCCCCAGCATTTT.

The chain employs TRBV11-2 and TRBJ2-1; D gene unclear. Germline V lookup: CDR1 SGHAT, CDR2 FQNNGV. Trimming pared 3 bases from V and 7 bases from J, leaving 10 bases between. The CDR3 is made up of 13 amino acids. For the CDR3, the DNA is TGTGCCAGCAGCTTCATGGGTTGGAATGAGCAGTTCTTC. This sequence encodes CASSFMGWNEQFF.

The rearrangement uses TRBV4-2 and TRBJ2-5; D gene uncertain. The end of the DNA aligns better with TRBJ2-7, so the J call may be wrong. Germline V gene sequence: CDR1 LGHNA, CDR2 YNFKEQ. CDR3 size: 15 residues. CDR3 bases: TGTGCCAGCAGCCAAGACTTAGGGCACTCCTACGAGCAGTACTTC. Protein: CASSQDLGHSYEQYF.

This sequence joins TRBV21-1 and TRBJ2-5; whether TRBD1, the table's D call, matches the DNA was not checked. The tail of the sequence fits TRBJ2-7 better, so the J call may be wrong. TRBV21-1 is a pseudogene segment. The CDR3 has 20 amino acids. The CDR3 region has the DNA TGTGCCAGCAGCAAAGGCCCGAGAGGGACAGCTGGACACCTCTCCTACGAGCAGTACTTC. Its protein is CASSKGPRGTAGHLSYEQYF.

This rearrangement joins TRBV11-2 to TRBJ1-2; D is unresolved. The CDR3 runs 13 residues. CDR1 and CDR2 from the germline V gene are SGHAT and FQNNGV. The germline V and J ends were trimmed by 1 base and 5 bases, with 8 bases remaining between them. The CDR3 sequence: CASSLVPVYGYTF. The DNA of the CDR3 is TGTGCCAGCAGCTTAGTTCCCGTTTATGGCTACACCTTC.